The source of this T cell receptor beta chain is a study of T cells in Graves' hyperthyroidism and ophthalmopathy. The table lists this clonotype with a count of one. With a much larger clone just one base away, this may be a read error. Active moderate-to-severe ophthalmopathy, Clinical Activity Score at least 3, NOSPECS at least 4, under 3 months' duration. Regions amplified from RNA transcripts were the TCR beta CDR3 regions. Using the HTBI primer set, a first-round RT-PCR was run on the TCR CDR3. In TCRdb, the multiplex PCR reads were re-called with MiXCR into one record per CDR3 protein. The data contain approximately 380,000 distinct CDR3 sequences, less than 20% of them singletons. Sequenced material: blood. This clonotype originated in a man aged 18 to 29 with Graves' ophthalmopathy.

The DNA of the CDR3 is TGCGGTGCCCCCAGGGACAGGGGGCCTGAAGCTTTCTTT. Translating it yields CGAPRDRGPEAFF. The V call is TRBV20-1, the J call TRBJ1-1; 12 positions match TRBD1. The CDR3 is 13 residues long. Germline values: CDR1 DFQATT, CDR2 SNEGSKA (reference sequence).